Below, 16 T cell receptor beta chains from the same sample are listed, as sequenced in a study of blood T cell repertoires in COVID-19. The method was immunoSEQ multiplex PCR; TCRdb's version includes in-frame clones alone and lacks a portion of them. The sample has 300,000 to 400,000 clones, about 88% seen once; the top ten hold just under 7.5%. Sequences were obtained from peripheral blood. Receptors originate from an older woman with COVID-19, enrolled during active disease.

The chain carries TRBV10-3 and TRBJ2-7; possible D gene TRBD1, 5 bases. Germline values: CDR1 ENHRY, CDR2 SYGVKD. This CDR3 is 15 amino acids long. V dropped 6 bases and J dropped 1 base, with 16 bases sitting between them. CDR3 residues: CAISPGQGLSYEQYF. Written as DNA, the CDR3 is TGTGCCATCAGCCCCGGGCAGGGTCTATCCTACGAGCAGTACTTC.

The V call is TRBV21-1, the J call TRBJ1-1; the table's D call of TRBD1 was not tested on the DNA. TRBV21-1 is recorded as a pseudogene. There are 16 residues in the CDR3. This CDR3 reads CASSKAGRGLDTEAFF. The CDR3 coding sequence is TGTGCCAGCAGCAAAGCAGGAAGGGGGTTGGACACTGAAGCTTTCTTT.

This chain uses TRBV11-3 with TRBJ2-7; D may be TRBD1 (5 bases). CDR3 length equals 15 residues. CDR1 is SGHNT and CDR2 is YENEEA in the germline V gene. The V and J ends lost 2 bases and 3 bases respectively, with 14 bases between them. CDR3 amino acids: CASSLHNDQGYEQYF. The CDR3 DNA follows: TGTGCCAGCAGCTTACACAATGACCAGGGCTACGAGCAGTACTTC.

This sequence joins TRBV6-5 and TRBJ1-2; D is perhaps TRBD1 (6 bases). The V gene's germline CDR1 is MNHEY and CDR2 SVGAGI. CDR3 length equals 15 residues. The V end lost 5 bases, the J end lost 4 bases, and 17 bases lay between the germline ends. CDR3 residues: CASSKNRAGGYGYTF. Here the CDR3 DNA reads TGTGCCAGCAGTAAAAACAGGGCGGGTGGCTATGGCTACACCTTC.

The genes are TRBV7-9 and TRBJ1-1; TRBD1 agrees at 9 bases. The CDR3 is made up of 14 amino acids. Losses at the gene ends were 5 bases for V and 5 bases for J; bases not matched to a gene: 6. The germline gives CDR1 SEHNR, CDR2 FQNEAQ (reference sequence). The CDR3 sequence: CASSPPDRGTEAFF. The CDR3 region has the DNA TGTGCCAGCAGCCCACCCGACAGGGGGACTGAAGCTTTCTTT.

In its sample, this clone was seen once. V and J are TRBV30 and TRBJ1-6; 7 bases are shared with TRBD1. With V trimmed by 0 bases and J by 10 bases, 9 bases remained unmatched. Germline V gene data show CDR1 as GTSNPN and CDR2 as SVGIG (reference sequence). The CDR3 is made up of 15 amino acids. The CDR3 protein is CAWSVLEGAESPLHF. CDR3 DNA sequence: TGTGCCTGGAGTGTACTCGAGGGGGCCGAATCACCCCTCCACTTT.

The chain carries TRBV7-9 and TRBJ2-7, with D maybe TRBD1 (5 bases). V was pared by 1 base and J by 9 bases, with 13 bases between. Looked up from germline, CDR1 is SEHNR and CDR2 is FQNEAQ (reference sequence). This CDR3 has 13 residues. CDR3 region: CASSLGGQGGQYF. DNA of the CDR3: TGTGCCAGCAGCTTAGGGGGCCAGGGTGGGCAGTACTTC.

V and J are TRBV2 and TRBJ1-2; D possibly corresponds to TRBD1 (5 bases). The CDR3 has 14 amino acids. V was clipped by 6 bases and J by 4 bases, with 15 bases between them. Looked up from germline, CDR1 is SNHLY and CDR2 is FYNNEI. The CDR3 is CASRAEDIGYGYTF. Written as DNA, the CDR3 is TGTGCCAGCAGGGCAGAGGACATTGGCTATGGCTACACCTTC.

This chain's CDR3 is CASSLGQGATNEKLFF. The DNA for the CDR3 is TGTGCCAGCAGTTTGGGACAGGGCGCAACTAATGAAAAACTGTTTTTT. The chain carries TRBV28 and TRBJ1-4; 9 bases align to TRBD1. V dropped 3 bases and J dropped 0; count of bases not matched to a gene: 2. The CDR3 totals 16 residues. Germline V gene data show CDR1 as MDHEN and CDR2 as SYDVKM.

Concerning this clone: Within the sample, other DNA sequences also encode this same CDR3. The J gene is TRBJ1-1, the V gene TRBV18, with D tentatively TRBD1 (5 bases). Trimming left V 0 bases short and J 4 bases short, with 9 bases between. This CDR3 spans 14 amino acids. Germline V gene lookup returns CDR1 KGHSH and CDR2 LQKENI. CDR3 in DNA: TGTGCCAGCTCACCACCCCCGGGGGGCACTGAAGCTTTCTTT. Protein: CASSPPPGGTEAFF.

This sequence joins TRBV18 and TRBJ1-1; 7 bases agree with TRBD1. The junction had 10 bases not matched to a gene; V was cut back by 6 bases and J by 0 bases. Germline V gives CDR1 KGHSH, CDR2 LQKENI. This CDR3 region has 16 residues. CDR3 protein: CASSPGTAILNTEAFF. The DNA for the CDR3 is TGTGCCAGCTCTCCCGGGACAGCTATTTTGAACACTGAAGCTTTCTTT.

This chain connects TRBV19 to TRBJ1-1, with no clear D. V was cut by 5 bases and J by 3 bases, with 10 bases left in between. The germline CDR1 and CDR2 sequences are LNHDA and SQIVND (reference sequence). CDR3 size: 13 residues. The chain's CDR3 is CASSVSRDTEAFF. The DNA for the CDR3 is TGTGCCAGTAGTGTCTCCCGGGACACTGAAGCTTTCTTT. Together with reference TRBV19 and TRBJ1-1, the CDR3 gives the full variable domain: DGGITQSPKYLFRKEGQNVTLSCEQNLNHDAMYWYRQDPGQGLRLIYYSQIVNDFQKGDIAEGYSVSREKKESFPLTVTSAQKNPTAFYLCASSVSRDTEAFFGQGTRLTVV.

The gene calls are TRBV2 and TRBJ2-2, with D perhaps TRBD2 (6 bases). Trimming cost V 7 bases and J 7 bases, with 22 bases left between them. This CDR3 comprises 16 residues. The V gene's germline CDR1 is SNHLY and CDR2 FYNNEI. CDR3 coding DNA: TGTGCCAGCATCCGAAACTGGCTGGGGACTGGCGGGGAGCTGTTTTTT. Protein sequence: CASIRNWLGTGGELFF.

The rearrangement joins TRBV29-1 to TRBJ1-5; D remains ambiguous. Germline V gene lookup returns CDR1 SQVTM and CDR2 ANQGSEA. The CDR3 spans 14 residues. Trimming cost V 1 base and J 6 bases, with 13 bases left between them. As DNA, the CDR3 is TGCAGCGTTGAAGCGGGGATCGTATTTCAGCCCCAGCATTTT. Amino acids: CSVEAGIVFQPQHF.

This chain joins TRBV10-3 and TRBJ1-5; D remains ambiguous. The CDR3 loop spans 15 amino acids. CDR1 is ENHRY, CDR2 SYGVKD, per germline. V lost 3 bases and J lost 1, with 10 bases in between. As DNA, the CDR3 is TGTGCCATCAGTGACACCGGGAGGAGCAATCAGCCCCAGCATTTT. This translates into CAISDTGRSNQPQHF.

The chain combines TRBV7-8 with TRBJ1-6; D is possibly TRBD1 (5 bases). This CDR3 has 17 residues. V was pared by 0 bases and J by 0 bases, with 9 bases between. Germline loops: CDR1 SGHVS, CDR2 FQNEAQ. CDR3 residues: CASSLARGVSYNSPLHF. The CDR3 DNA is TGTGCCAGCAGCTTAGCGCGGGGCGTCTCCTATAATTCACCCCTCCACTTT. Full variable domain (remainder filled in from reference TRBV7-8 and TRBJ1-6): GAGVSQSPRYKVAKRGQDVALRCDPISGHVSLFWYQQALGQGPEFLTYFQNEAQLDKSGLPSDRFFAERPEGSVSTLKIQRTQQEDSAVYLCASSLARGVSYNSPLHFGNGTRLTVT.